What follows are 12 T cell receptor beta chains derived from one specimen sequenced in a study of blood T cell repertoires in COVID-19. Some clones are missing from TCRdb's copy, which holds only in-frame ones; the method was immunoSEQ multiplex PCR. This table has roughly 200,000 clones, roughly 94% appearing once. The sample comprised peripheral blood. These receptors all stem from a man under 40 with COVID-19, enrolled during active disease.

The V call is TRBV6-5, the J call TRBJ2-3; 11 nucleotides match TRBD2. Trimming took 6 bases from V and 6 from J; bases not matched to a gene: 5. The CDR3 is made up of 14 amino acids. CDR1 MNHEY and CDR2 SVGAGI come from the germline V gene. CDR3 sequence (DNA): TGTGCCAGCAGAAGTAGCGGGGGGGTTGATACGCAGTATTTT. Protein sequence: CASRSSGGVDTQYF.

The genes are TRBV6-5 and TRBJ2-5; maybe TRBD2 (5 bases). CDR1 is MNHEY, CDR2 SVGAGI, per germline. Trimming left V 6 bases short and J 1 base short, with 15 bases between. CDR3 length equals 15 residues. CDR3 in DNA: TGTGCCAGCAGCTATAGCGCTTTGGGCCAAGAGACCCAGTACTTC. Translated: CASSYSALGQETQYF.

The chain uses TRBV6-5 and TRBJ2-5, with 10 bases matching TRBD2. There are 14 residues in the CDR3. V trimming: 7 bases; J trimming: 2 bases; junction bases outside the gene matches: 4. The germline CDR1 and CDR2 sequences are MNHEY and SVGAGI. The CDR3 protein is CASITSGAQETQYF. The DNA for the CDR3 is TGTGCCAGCATCACTAGCGGGGCACAAGAGACCCAGTACTTC.

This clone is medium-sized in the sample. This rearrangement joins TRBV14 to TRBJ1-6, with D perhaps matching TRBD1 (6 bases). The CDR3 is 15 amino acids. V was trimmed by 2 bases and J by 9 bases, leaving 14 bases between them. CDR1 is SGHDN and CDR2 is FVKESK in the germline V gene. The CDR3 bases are TGTGCCAGCAGCCAAATTCAGGGGCGAGGTTCACCCCTCCACTTT. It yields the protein CASSQIQGRGSPLHF.

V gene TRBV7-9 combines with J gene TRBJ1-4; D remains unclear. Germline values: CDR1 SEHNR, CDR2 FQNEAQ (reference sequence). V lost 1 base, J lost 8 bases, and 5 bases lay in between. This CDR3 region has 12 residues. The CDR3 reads CASSLESEKLFF. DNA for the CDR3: TGTGCCAGCAGCTTAGAAAGCGAAAAACTGTTTTTT.

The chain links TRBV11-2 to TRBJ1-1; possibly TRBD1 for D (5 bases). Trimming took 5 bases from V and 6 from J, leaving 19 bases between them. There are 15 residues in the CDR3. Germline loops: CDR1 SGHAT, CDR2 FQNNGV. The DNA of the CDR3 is TGTGCCAGCAGCCCTCGGACACCCCAAATGGCTGAAGCTTTCTTT. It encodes CASSPRTPQMAEAFF.

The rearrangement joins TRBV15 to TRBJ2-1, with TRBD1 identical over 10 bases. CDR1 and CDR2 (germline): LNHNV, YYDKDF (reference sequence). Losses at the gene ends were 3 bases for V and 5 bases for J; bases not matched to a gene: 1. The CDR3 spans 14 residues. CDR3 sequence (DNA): TGTGCCACCAGCAGGGACAGGGGGGACAATGAGCAGTTCTTC. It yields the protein CATSRDRGDNEQFF.

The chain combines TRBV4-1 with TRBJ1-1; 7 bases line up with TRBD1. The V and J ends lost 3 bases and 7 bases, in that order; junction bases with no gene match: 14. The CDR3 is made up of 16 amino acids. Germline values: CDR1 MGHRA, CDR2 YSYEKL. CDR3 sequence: CASSHSISTGIYEAFF. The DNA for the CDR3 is TGCGCCAGCAGCCATTCTATTTCGACAGGGATATATGAAGCTTTCTTT.

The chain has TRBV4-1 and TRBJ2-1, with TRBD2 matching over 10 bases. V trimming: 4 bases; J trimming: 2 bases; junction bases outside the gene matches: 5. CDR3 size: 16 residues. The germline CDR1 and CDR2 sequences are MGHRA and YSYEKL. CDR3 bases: TGCGCCAGCAGCCCCCCGGGACTAGCGACCTACAATGAGCAGTTCTTC. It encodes CASSPPGLATYNEQFF.

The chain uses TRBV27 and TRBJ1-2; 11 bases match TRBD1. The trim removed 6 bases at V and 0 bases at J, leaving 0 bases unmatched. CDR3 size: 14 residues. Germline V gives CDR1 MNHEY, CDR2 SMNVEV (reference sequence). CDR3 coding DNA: TGTGCCAGCAGGGGACAGGGGGCTAACTATGGCTACACCTTC. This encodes CASRGQGANYGYTF.

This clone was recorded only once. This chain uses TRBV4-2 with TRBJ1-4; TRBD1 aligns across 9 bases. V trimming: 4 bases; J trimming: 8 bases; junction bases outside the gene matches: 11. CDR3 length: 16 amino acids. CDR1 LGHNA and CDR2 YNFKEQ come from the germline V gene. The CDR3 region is CASSPRPGQGGEKLFF. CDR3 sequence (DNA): TGTGCCAGCAGCCCTCGGCCGGGACAGGGTGGGGAAAAACTGTTTTTT.

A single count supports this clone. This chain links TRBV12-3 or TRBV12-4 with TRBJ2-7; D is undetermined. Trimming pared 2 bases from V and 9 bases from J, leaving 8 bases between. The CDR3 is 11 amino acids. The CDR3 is CASSLSVWQYF. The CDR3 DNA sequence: TGTGCCAGCAGTTTAAGCGTGTGGCAGTACTTC.